A single sample gave rise to the 20 T cell receptor beta chains below, sequenced in a study of CD8 T cells in Susac syndrome. Reverse transcription of about 0.45 to 1 ug RNA was carried out with random hexamers. Using its own MiXCR run on the immunoSEQ multiplex PCR reads, TCRdb lists one record per CDR3 protein. The table shows some 110,000 distinct CDR3 sequences, with roughly 95% occurring only once. Material: CD4+ T cells from PBMCs. The receptors stem from a human donor with Susac syndrome.

CDR3 in DNA: TGTGCCAGCAGCCAAGAATCGACAGGGAGGACCACTGAAGCTTTCTTT. Its translation: CASSQESTGRTTEAFF. V and J are TRBV3-1 and TRBJ1-1, with TRBD1 matching over 7 bases. Germline CDR1 reads LGHDT; CDR2 reads YNNKEL (reference sequence). The CDR3 length is 16 residues. V lost 0 bases to trimming and J lost 4 bases; unmatched junction nucleotides: 8.

J is TRBJ2-6 and V is TRBV7-9, with TRBD2 as a possible D gene (5 bases). Germline CDR1 is SEHNR and CDR2 is FQNEAQ (reference sequence). The CDR3 has 15 amino acids. The germline V and J ends were trimmed by 3 bases and 11 bases, with 17 bases remaining between them. CDR3 loop: CASSFGAAYRYVLTF. CDR3 sequence (DNA): TGTGCCAGCAGCTTTGGAGCGGCATATCGCTACGTCCTGACTTTC.

This chain connects TRBV5-1 to TRBJ2-5; 7 bases align to TRBD1. V was pared by 3 bases and J by 4 bases, with 9 bases of the junction left unmatched. Germline assignment: CDR1 SGHRS and CDR2 YFSETQ. The CDR3 length is 15 residues. The CDR3 nucleotides read TGCGCCAGCAGCTATGGGACAGTTGGGAGAGAGACCCAGTACTTC. It codes for CASSYGTVGRETQYF.

The chain carries TRBV7-3 and TRBJ2-5; 14 bases line up with TRBD2. The germline V gene has CDR1 SGHTA and CDR2 FQGTGA. Unmatched junction bases numbered 2, after V lost 0 bases and J lost 5 bases. This CDR3 contains 16 residues. The CDR3 protein is CASSLTGTSGSETQYF. For the CDR3, the DNA is TGTGCCAGCAGCTTAACCGGGACTAGCGGGAGTGAGACCCAGTACTTC. Full variable domain (outside the CDR3, taken from reference TRBV7-3 and TRBJ2-5): GAGVSQTPSNKVTEKGKYVELRCDPISGHTALYWYRQSLGQGPEFLIYFQGTGAADDSGLPNDRFFAVRPEGSVSTLKIQRTERGDSAVYLCASSLTGTSGSETQYFGPGTRLLVL.

The V and J genes are TRBV5-1 and TRBJ2-1, with 7 bases aligning to TRBD1. The germline V gene has CDR1 SGHRS and CDR2 YFSETQ. This CDR3 is built from 14 residues. V dropped 2 bases and J dropped 9; count of bases not matched to a gene: 8. CDR3 nucleotide sequence: TGCGCCAGCAGCTTTCAGAGGGGGCTGACTGAGCAGTTCTTC. This gives the protein CASSFQRGLTEQFF. Drawing the rest from reference TRBV5-1 and TRBJ2-1, the complete variable domain is KAGVTQTPRYLIKTRGQQVTLSCSPISGHRSVSWYQQTPGQGLQFLFEYFSETQRNKGNFPGRFSGRQFSNSRSEMNVSTLELGDSALYLCASSFQRGLTEQFFGPGTRLTVL.

This chain links TRBV13 with TRBJ2-7, with 8 nucleotides matching TRBD2. The CDR3 extends over 16 amino acids. The V gene's germline CDR1 is PRHDT and CDR2 FYEKMQ (reference sequence). The V segment lost 1 base and the J segment 6 bases; nucleotides outside the gene matches: 11. The CDR3 loop reads CASSLERFGRAGEQYF. For the CDR3, the DNA is TGTGCCAGCAGCTTAGAACGGTTCGGGAGGGCCGGCGAGCAGTACTTC.

The chain combines TRBV10-3 with TRBJ2-1; D is undetermined. The CDR3 is made up of 13 amino acids. The V end was cut by 9 bases, the J end by 6 bases, with 15 bases between. Germline CDR1 and CDR2: ENHRY and SYGVKD. In DNA form, the CDR3 reads TGTGCCATTCTTGACCCAGATGTCAATGAGCAGTTCTTC. Amino acid sequence: CAILDPDVNEQFF.

The CDR3 nucleotides read TGCGCCAGCAGCACGGGGTCGGATGAGACCCAGTACTTC. This translates into CASSTGSDETQYF. The chain joins TRBV10-2 to TRBJ2-5; possible D gene TRBD2, 5 bases. Germline CDR1 WSHSY, CDR2 SAAADI. Trimming removed 6 bases from V and 5 bases from J, with 13 bases in between. CDR3 size: 13 residues.

This chain joins TRBV20-1 and TRBJ2-2, with a possible D match to TRBD1 (5 bases). This CDR3 has 13 amino acids. V lost 4 bases and J lost 0, with 6 bases in between. Germline assignment: CDR1 DFQATT and CDR2 SNEGSKA (reference sequence). The CDR3 sequence is CSANRPNTGELFF. CDR3 DNA sequence: TGCAGTGCTAACAGGCCGAACACCGGGGAGCTGTTTTTT.

The V call is TRBV5-6, the J call TRBJ2-5; 10 bases line up with TRBD2. Per germline, CDR1 SGHDT and CDR2 YYEEEE. V lost 4 bases to trimming and J lost 5 bases; unmatched junction nucleotides: 5. This CDR3 comprises 14 residues. The CDR3 sequence: CASSPGAGGETQYF. CDR3 DNA: TGTGCCAGCAGCCCCGGAGCGGGAGGGGAGACCCAGTACTTC.

The chain uses TRBV15 and TRBJ2-3; D may be TRBD2 (5 bases). Trimming removed 3 bases at V and 0 bases at J, with 19 bases between. CDR1 is LNHNV and CDR2 is YYDKDF in the germline V gene (reference sequence). The length of the CDR3 is 18 residues. CDR3 DNA: TGTGCCACCAGCAGCTTTCTGGGCCGGGATTCCAGCACAGATACGCAGTATTTT. This translates into CATSSFLGRDSSTDTQYF.

The V and J genes are TRBV18 and TRBJ1-4, with D possibly matching TRBD1 (5 bases). Germline assignment: CDR1 KGHSH and CDR2 LQKENI. Trimming took 5 bases from V and 12 from J, leaving 10 bases between them. This CDR3 spans 11 amino acids. CDR3 DNA sequence: TGTGCCAGCTCAACGGGACTGGAACTGTTTTTT. This sequence encodes CASSTGLELFF.

The V call is TRBV5-1, the J call TRBJ2-3; D possibly corresponds to TRBD2 (7 bases). The V gene lost 0 bases and the J gene lost 5 bases, with 16 bases spanning the gap. CDR1 is SGHRS and CDR2 is YFSETQ in the germline V gene. The CDR3 runs 16 residues. CDR3 amino acids: CASSLEGPGGGDTQYF. As DNA, the CDR3 is TGCGCCAGCAGCTTGGAGGGGCCGGGGGGCGGAGATACGCAGTATTTT.

The chain has TRBV5-1 and TRBJ1-1; D is perhaps TRBD1 (6 bases). In germline, CDR1 is SGHRS, CDR2 YFSETQ. V dropped 0 bases and J dropped 1 base, with 10 bases sitting between them. The CDR3 has 15 residues. CDR3 protein: CASSLVPGANTEAFF. The CDR3 DNA sequence: TGCGCCAGCAGCTTGGTACCGGGGGCGAACACTGAAGCTTTCTTT.

V is TRBV5-1 and J is TRBJ1-2; D is unresolved. Germline lookup yields CDR1 SGHRS and CDR2 YFSETQ. The CDR3 covers 13 residues. V gave up 2 bases and J gave up 3 bases, with 8 bases separating them. CDR3 residues: CASSFEGDYGYTF. In DNA form, the CDR3 reads TGCGCCAGCAGCTTCGAGGGCGACTATGGCTACACCTTC.

The rearrangement uses TRBV5-1 and TRBJ2-5; possibly TRBD2 for D (6 bases). The germline V and J ends were trimmed by 0 bases and 1 base, with 13 bases remaining between them. CDR3 length: 16 amino acids. Germline assignment: CDR1 SGHRS and CDR2 YFSETQ. The CDR3 region has the DNA TGCGCCAGCAGCTTGGAAGGAGGGCAAGCCCAAGAGACCCAGTACTTC. Translation: CASSLEGGQAQETQYF.

The chain links TRBV25-1 to TRBJ2-7; 8 bases match TRBD1. Germline V CDR1 and CDR2: MGHDK, SYGVNS. This CDR3 spans 14 amino acids. V trimming: 5 bases; J trimming: 5 bases; junction bases outside the gene matches: 8. CDR3 sequence (DNA): TGTGCCAGCAGTAGAGACAGGGGTCCGGACGAGCAGTACTTC. Translating gives CASSRDRGPDEQYF.

V gene TRBV7-3 combines with J gene TRBJ2-3; unclear D gene. Germline loops: CDR1 SGHTA, CDR2 FQGTGA. V was cut by 1 base and J by 4 bases, with 9 bases left in between. The CDR3 is made up of 14 amino acids. The CDR3 region has the DNA TGTGCCAGCAGCTTAAGGGTGGCCCCAGATACGCAGTATTTT. It encodes CASSLRVAPDTQYF.

This chain connects TRBV9 to TRBJ2-2; 11 nucleotides match TRBD1. This CDR3 has 16 amino acids. Germline trimming cut 4 bases from V and 4 bases from J; bases unmatched to any gene: 6. Per germline, CDR1 SGDLS and CDR2 YYNGEE. CDR3 bases: TGTGCCAGCAGCCCCTGGACAGGGGGCGGCACCGGGGAGCTGTTTTTT. Translation gives CASSPWTGGGTGELFF.

The chain recombines TRBV5-6 with TRBJ1-4; D is perhaps TRBD1 (5 bases). Trimming took off 1 base at V and 14 bases at J, with 15 bases between the two ends. The CDR3 has 13 amino acids. The germline CDR1 and CDR2 sequences are SGHDT and YYEEEE. The CDR3 is CASSLRTLTGLFF. The CDR3 DNA is TGTGCCAGCAGCTTGCGAACCCTAACAGGCCTGTTTTTT.